This T cell receptor beta chain was captured in a study of control samples from healthy donors and cancer patients. TCRdb keeps only in-frame clones here, not all; method: immunoSEQ multiplex PCR. The sample comprises some 160,000 clones, around nine tenths of which are singletons, and less than 5.5% rests with the top ten. The sequence came from a man aged 30 to 39 in good health. Sequencing was carried out using blood.

This CDR3 reads CASSRALAGWEQYF. The CDR3 DNA reads TGTGCCAGCAGCCGAGCACTAGCGGGATGGGAGCAGTACTTC. The chain has TRBV9 and TRBJ2-7, with 10 bases matching TRBD2. There are 14 residues in the CDR3. Germline lookup yields CDR1 SGDLS and CDR2 YYNGEE. V gave up 4 bases and J gave up 7 bases; unmatched junction bases: 8.